Only one count was recorded for the clone carrying this TCR beta chain. The antigen is unknown. Those patients who had chemo-refractory metastatic non-small-cell lung cancer were given focal radiation along with CTLA-4 blockade through ipilimumab. Sequencing used immunoSEQ multiplex PCR; TCRdb keeps in-frame clones, though not all of them. The sample holds tens of thousands of clones, 65% to 80% seen once. The sample belongs to a study of radiotherapy plus CTLA-4 blockade in lung cancer. Across the study: Across the patients, objective responses occurred in more than 15%, and disease control in roughly 30%.

Broader study findings: Tumor-derived TCR clones expanded in blood after radiotherapy plus ipilimumab. Early blood T cell clone changes and increased post-radiation serum interferon-beta were reportedly the strongest response predictors.

The CDR3 runs 13 residues. The germline V gene encodes CDR1 MNHNY and CDR2 SVGAGI (reference sequence). This specimen was peripheral blood, taken from a patient treated with radiotherapy plus ipilimumab. The TCR originated in a human donor with non-small cell lung cancer whose response to radiotherapy plus ipilimumab could not be evaluated. V and J are TRBV6-6 and TRBJ2-5; D not certain. The J call is uncertain, as TRBJ2-7 better fits the DNA end. CDR3: CASSYVVSYEQYF. For the CDR3, the DNA is TGTGCCAGCAGTTACGTAGTCTCCTACGAGCAGTACTTC.